The T cell receptor (beta chain) under discussion was sequenced for a study of identical twins. Study observations and caveats: While abundant cord blood beta clonotypes carried fewer insertions, memory repertoires showed no such pattern.

Germline loops: CDR1 SGHTA, CDR2 FQGNSA. This CDR3 spans 18 amino acids. The V and J ends lost 0 bases and 4 bases respectively, with 19 bases between them. Unique molecular identifiers were present on the cDNA, and a universal primer site came from template switching. TCRdb reanalysed the 5' RACE reads using MiXCR and keeps one entry per CDR3 protein. This table holds 1.5 million to 2 million distinct CDR3 sequences, less than 35% found once. In the case of this clonotype: Its cognate antigen is unknown.

The chain couples TRBV7-2 to TRBJ1-3; D unclear. The TCR sequence derives from a newborn girl in good health. Material for sequencing was cord blood. The CDR3 region is CASSLALIGDLYGNTIYF. DNA of the CDR3: TGTGCCAGCAGCTTAGCGCTAATCGGGGATTTGTACGGAAACACCATATATTTT.